The present T cell receptor beta chain was sequenced within a study of identical twins. Trimming cost V 3 bases and J 5 bases; bases outside gene matches: 7. The CDR3 runs to 15 residues. Carrying unique molecular identifiers, the cDNA also gained a universal primer site through template switching. Via MiXCR, TCRdb re-called the 5' RACE reads, giving one row per CDR3 protein. Of around 1.7 million distinct CDR3 sequences listed, about 31% are singletons. The V call is TRBV12-3 or TRBV12-4, the J call TRBJ2-7; 10 bases align to TRBD1. The sequenced material came from cord blood. The TCR comes from a newborn girl in good health. The CDR3 DNA follows: TGTGCCAGCAGTTTGGCGGGACAGGGGTTCCACGAGCAGTACTTC. Protein: CASSLAGQGFHEQYF.